These 10 T cell receptor beta chains came from one sample sequenced in a study of read filtering for tumor transcriptome and immune sequencing. This library used approximately 370 ng RNA and molecular barcoded adaptors spanning alpha/delta and beta/gamma chains. TCRdb re-called the reads through MiXCR, storing one row per CDR3 protein. Here the sample spans under 150,000 distinct CDR3 sequences, approximately 13% being singletons. The sequencing sample was made of a population of CD138-negative cells sorted from bone marrow. These receptors originate from a donor at least 40 years old with multiple myeloma.

This clonotype was recorded at least ten times. The chain is built from TRBV27 and TRBJ1-5; 7 bases match TRBD1. V dropped 5 bases and J dropped 8; count of bases not matched to a gene: 9. This CDR3 has 14 residues. Germline-derived CDR1 and CDR2 are MNHEY and SMNVEV (reference sequence). CDR3 nucleotides: TGTGCCAGCAGTCCGACAGGGCGGGGGGAGCCCCAGCATTTT. As protein: CASSPTGRGEPQHF.

As to this clonotype: Because it lacks the conserved phenylalanine or tryptophan at the end, this CDR3 is likely a read error. The rearrangement joins TRBV5-5 to TRBJ2-7; no firm D call. The CDR3 runs to 16 residues. The V gene lost 0 bases and the J gene lost 3 bases, with 16 bases spanning the gap. Germline CDR1 SGHKS, CDR2 YYEKEE (reference sequence). Here the CDR3 reads CASSLGLDKAVYEQYS. The DNA of the CDR3 is TGTGCCAGCAGCTTGGGGCTAGATAAGGCGGTCTACGAGCAGTACTCC.

This clonotype was counted ten times or more. The chain combines TRBV19 with TRBJ1-5; D is ambiguous. The germline V gene has CDR1 LNHDA and CDR2 SQIVND (reference sequence). The CDR3 has 15 amino acids. The V gene lost 7 bases and the J gene lost 0 bases, with 13 bases spanning the gap. This CDR3 is CASTSQSRSNQPQHF. The CDR3 DNA is TGTGCCAGTACCTCACAGAGCCGTAGCAATCAGCCCCAGCATTTT. The full variable domain, completed using reference TRBV19 and TRBJ1-5, is DGGITQSPKYLFRKEGQNVTLSCEQNLNHDAMYWYRQDPGQGLRLIYYSQIVNDFQKGDIAEGYSVSREKKESFPLTVTSAQKNPTAFYLCASTSQSRSNQPQHFGDGTRLSIL.

This clonotype was counted ten times or more. This rearrangement joins TRBV25-1 to TRBJ2-3; 8 bases are shared with TRBD1. Germline trimming cut 4 bases from V and 2 bases from J; bases unmatched to any gene: 8. Germline V CDR1 and CDR2: MGHDK, SYGVNS. This CDR3 comprises 16 residues. The CDR3 loop is CASSGRQGSNTDTQYF. The CDR3 DNA is TGTGCCAGCAGTGGAAGACAGGGGTCGAACACAGATACGCAGTATTTT.

This clonotype appeared a few times. A much larger clone lies one base from this, so it may be a read error. The chain carries TRBV30 and TRBJ2-1; D might be TRBD1 or TRBD2, each matching 6 bases. Trimming took off 0 bases at V and 15 bases at J, with 12 bases between the two ends. This CDR3 is 11 amino acids long. Germline V gives CDR1 GTSNPN, CDR2 SVGIG (reference sequence). CDR3 amino acids: CAWSVSEGGFF. CDR3 DNA: TGTGCCTGGAGTGTAAGTGAGGGGGGGTTCTTC. Combining the CDR3 with reference TRBV30 and TRBJ2-1 gives the whole variable domain SQTIHQWPATLVQPVGSPLSLECTVEGTSNPNLYWYRQAAGRGLQLLFYSVGIGQISSEVPQNLSASRPQDRQFILSSKKLLLSDSGFYLCAWSVSEGGFFGPGTRLTVL.

J is TRBJ1-5 and V is TRBV20-1; 11 nucleotides align to TRBD1. Germline CDR1 reads DFQATT; CDR2 reads SNEGSKA (reference sequence). The V segment lost 1 base and the J segment 7 bases; nucleotides outside the gene matches: 15. The CDR3 is made up of 18 amino acids. CDR3 in amino acids: CSARASGTGGLQGQPQHF. DNA for the CDR3: TGCAGTGCTAGAGCCTCCGGGACAGGGGGATTGCAAGGGCAGCCCCAGCATTTT.

This clonotype was counted ten times or more. CDR3 nucleotides: TGTGCCAGCAGCTTCCCGACTAGCGGGTCCTACAATGAGCAGTTCTTC. As protein: CASSFPTSGSYNEQFF. The chain is built from TRBV11-2 and TRBJ2-1, with 10 bases matching TRBD2. Germline V gene lookup returns CDR1 SGHAT and CDR2 FQNNGV. V lost 3 bases to trimming and J lost 1 base; unmatched junction nucleotides: 3. The CDR3 has 16 amino acids.

This clonotype was picked up many times. The chain combines TRBV7-2 with TRBJ1-1, with D uncertain. Per germline, CDR1 SGHTA and CDR2 FQGNSA. Trimming removed 1 base at V and 7 bases at J, with 7 bases between. This CDR3 has 12 amino acids. The CDR3 loop reads CASSLGFLEAFF. DNA of the CDR3: TGTGCCAGCAGCTTAGGTTTTCTTGAAGCTTTCTTT.

There are many counts of this clonotype. In DNA form, the CDR3 reads TGTGCCAGCAGCGTTCGCGGGAGTGGTTACAATGAGCAGTTCTTC. Translation gives CASSVRGSGYNEQFF. V usage is TRBV7-2 and J usage is TRBJ2-1, with 7 bases lining up with TRBD2. Per the germline V gene, CDR1 is SGHTA and CDR2 is FQGNSA. CDR3 length: 15 residues. V lost 5 bases to trimming and J lost 4 bases; unmatched junction nucleotides: 8.

To note about this clonotype: A much larger clone differs from this one at a single base, so this may be a read error. This chain joins TRBV24-1 and TRBJ2-5, with 9 bases lining up with TRBD2. CDR1 and CDR2 from the germline V gene are KGHDR and SFDVKD. This CDR3 has 14 amino acids. The CDR3 spells CATSSSGNQEAQYF. CDR3 sequence (DNA): TGTGCCACCAGTTCTAGCGGGAACCAAGAGGCCCAGTACTTC.